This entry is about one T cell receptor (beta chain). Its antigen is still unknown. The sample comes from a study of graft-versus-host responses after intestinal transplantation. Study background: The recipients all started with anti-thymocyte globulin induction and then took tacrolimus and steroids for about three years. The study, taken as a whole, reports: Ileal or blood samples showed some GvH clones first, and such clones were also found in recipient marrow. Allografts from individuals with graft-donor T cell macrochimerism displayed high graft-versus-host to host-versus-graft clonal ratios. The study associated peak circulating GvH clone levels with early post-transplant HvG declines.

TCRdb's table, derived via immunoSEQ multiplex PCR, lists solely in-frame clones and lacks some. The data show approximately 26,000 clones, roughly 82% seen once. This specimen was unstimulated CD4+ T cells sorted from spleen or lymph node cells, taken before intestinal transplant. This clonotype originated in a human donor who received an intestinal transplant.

CDR3 coding DNA: TGCGCCAGCAGCCAGACAGGGGCCTCCTCCTACAATGAGCAGTTCTTC. Its protein is CASSQTGASSYNEQFF. The rearrangement links TRBV5-1 to TRBJ2-1; TRBD1 aligns across 8 bases. J lost 0 bases, V lost 4 bases, and 6 bases had no gene match. This CDR3 contains 16 residues. Germline lookup yields CDR1 SGHRS and CDR2 YFSETQ. The complete variable domain, with remaining parts taken from reference TRBV5-1 and TRBJ2-1, reads KAGVTQTPRYLIKTRGQQVTLSCSPISGHRSVSWYQQTPGQGLQFLFEYFSETQRNKGNFPGRFSGRQFSNSRSEMNVSTLELGDSALYLCASSQTGASSYNEQFFGPGTRLTVL.